Listed here is a single T cell receptor beta chain. Its antigen is not identified. The CDR3 contains 13 residues. Germline CDR1 and CDR2: SQVTM and ANQGSEA. The data are from a study of T cells expressing NK-cell markers. Study results and limitations: There remained a lack of clarity about HCMV specificity of expanded NKG2C+ T cell clones.

A 5'RACE template switching approach incorporating UMIs was used to make TCR beta cDNA. For each CDR3 protein, TCRdb gives one entry from its re-call of the 5' RACE reads, without DNA. This sample's table has 450,000 to 600,000 distinct CDR3 sequences. The clonotype was recovered from a man between 18 and 29 years old in good health. The gene calls are TRBV29-1 and TRBJ2-5; there is no DNA to check the TCRdb D call of TRBD2. The sample was blood T cells: a sorted CD56 or NKG2C T cell subset, CD4+ or CD8+ T cells, or bulk PBMC T cells (not recorded which). The CDR3 here is CRVGEGPQETQYF.